Presented here are 2 T cell receptor beta chains from one specimen sequenced in a study of control samples from healthy donors and cancer patients. TCRdb's table, derived via immunoSEQ multiplex PCR, lists solely in-frame clones and lacks some. The repertoire holds 150,000 to 200,000 clones, with 88% as singletons. The source material was blood. These receptors were taken from a woman aged 30 to 39 in good health.

This clone was counted only a few times. J is TRBJ1-6 and V is TRBV3-1 (or the pseudogene TRBV3-2), with no clear D. Germline lookup yields CDR1 LGHDT and CDR2 YNNKEL (reference sequence). The CDR3 has 14 residues. The V end lost 0 bases, the J end lost 10 bases, and 10 bases lay between the germline ends. As DNA, the CDR3 is TGTGCCAGCAGCCAAGATTTGTCCCCATCACCCCTCCACTTT. Amino acid sequence: CASSQDLSPSPLHF.

The genes are TRBV5-4 and TRBJ2-3; 9 nucleotides agree with TRBD2. The CDR3 sequence is 17 residues long. V shed 1 base and J 5 bases; nucleotides not matched to a gene: 11. Germline loops: CDR1 SGHNT, CDR2 YYREEE (reference sequence). CDR3 loop: CASSLYLAGGRGDTQYF. The CDR3 nucleotides are TGTGCCAGCAGCTTGTATTTGGCGGGGGGGCGTGGAGATACGCAGTATTTT. Looking up the rest from reference TRBV5-4 and TRBJ2-3 gives the full variable domain: ETGVTQSPTHLIKTRGQQVTLRCSSQSGHNTVSWYQQALGQGPQFIFQYYREEENGRGNFPPRFSGLQFPNYSSELNVNALELDDSALYLCASSLYLAGGRGDTQYFGPGTRLTVL.